This TCR beta chain was sequenced for a study of graft-versus-host responses after intestinal transplantation. The protocol was immunoSEQ multiplex PCR, while the TCRdb copy is restricted to in-frame clones and leaves out a portion. The sample holds roughly 30,000 clones; just under 85% are singletons and the top ten take around 20%. With 6 bases removed from V and 6 bases from J, the gap between germline ends came to 17 bases. There are 15 residues in the CDR3. Germline V gives CDR1 SNHLY, CDR2 FYNNEI. This clone was recorded a few times. Its antigen remains unknown. The specimen was unstimulated CD8+ T cells sorted from spleen or lymph node cells, collected before intestinal transplant. The gene calls are TRBV2 and TRBJ1-4; tentative D call: TRBD1 (5 bases). This receptor was taken from a human donor who received an intestinal transplant. The CDR3 sequence: CASRDIRAMDEKLFF. The CDR3 DNA reads as TGTGCCAGCAGGGACATCAGGGCGATGGATGAAAAACTGTTTTTT.